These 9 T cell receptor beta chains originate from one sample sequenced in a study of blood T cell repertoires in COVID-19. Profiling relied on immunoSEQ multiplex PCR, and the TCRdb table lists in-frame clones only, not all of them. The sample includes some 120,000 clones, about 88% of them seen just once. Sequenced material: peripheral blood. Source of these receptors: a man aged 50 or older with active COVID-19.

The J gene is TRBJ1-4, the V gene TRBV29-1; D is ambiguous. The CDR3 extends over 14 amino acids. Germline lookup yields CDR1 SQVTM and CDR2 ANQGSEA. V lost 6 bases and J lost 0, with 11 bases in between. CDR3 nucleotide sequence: TGCAGCGTAGCGTTGAATCCAACTAATGAAAAACTGTTTTTT. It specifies CSVALNPTNEKLFF.

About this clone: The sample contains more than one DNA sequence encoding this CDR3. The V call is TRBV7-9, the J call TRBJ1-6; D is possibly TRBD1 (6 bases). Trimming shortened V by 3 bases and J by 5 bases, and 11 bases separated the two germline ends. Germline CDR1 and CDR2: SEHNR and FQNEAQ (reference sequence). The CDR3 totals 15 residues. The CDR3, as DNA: TGTGCCAGCAGCTTCAAGGGGGTCGATAATTCACCCCTCCACTTT. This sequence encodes CASSFKGVDNSPLHF.

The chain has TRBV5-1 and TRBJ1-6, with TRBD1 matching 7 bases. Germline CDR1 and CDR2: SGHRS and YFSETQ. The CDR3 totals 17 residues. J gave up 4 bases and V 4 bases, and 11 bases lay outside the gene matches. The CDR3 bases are TGCGCCAGCAGCATCGGAGAGGGGGCTGGTTATAATTCACCCCTCCACTTT. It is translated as CASSIGEGAGYNSPLHF.

CDR3 sequence: CASRGATETQYF. In DNA form, the CDR3 reads TGTGCCAGCAGGGGGGCTACAGAGACCCAGTACTTC. V gene TRBV12-3 or TRBV12-4 combines with J gene TRBJ2-5; tentatively, D is TRBD1 (6 bases). Trimming left V 6 bases short and J 4 bases short, with 9 bases between. CDR3 length equals 12 residues.

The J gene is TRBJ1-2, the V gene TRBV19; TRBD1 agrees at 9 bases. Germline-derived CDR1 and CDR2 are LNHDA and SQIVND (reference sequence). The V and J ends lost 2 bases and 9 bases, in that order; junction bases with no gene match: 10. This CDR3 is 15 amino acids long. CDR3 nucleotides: TGTGCCAGTAGTATACCCGGGACAGGGACCTTTCGCTACACCTTC. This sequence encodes CASSIPGTGTFRYTF.

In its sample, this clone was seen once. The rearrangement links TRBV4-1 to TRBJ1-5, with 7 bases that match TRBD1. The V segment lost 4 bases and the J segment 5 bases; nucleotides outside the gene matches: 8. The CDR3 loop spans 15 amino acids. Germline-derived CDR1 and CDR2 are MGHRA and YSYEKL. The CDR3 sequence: CASSRIRDSDQPQHF. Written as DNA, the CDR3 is TGCGCCAGCAGCCGCATCCGGGACAGCGATCAGCCCCAGCATTTT.

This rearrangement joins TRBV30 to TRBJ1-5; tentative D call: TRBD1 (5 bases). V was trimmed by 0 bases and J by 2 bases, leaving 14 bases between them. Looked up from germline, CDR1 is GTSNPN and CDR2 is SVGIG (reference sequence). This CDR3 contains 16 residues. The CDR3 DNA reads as TGTGCCTGGAGTGTACCTCAGGAAGGGGGCAATCAGCCCCAGCATTTT. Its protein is CAWSVPQEGGNQPQHF.

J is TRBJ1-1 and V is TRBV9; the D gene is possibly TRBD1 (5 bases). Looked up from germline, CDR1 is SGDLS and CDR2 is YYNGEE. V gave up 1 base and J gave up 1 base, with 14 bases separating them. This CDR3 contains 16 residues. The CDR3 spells CASSVLGQGANTEAFF. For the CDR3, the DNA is TGTGCCAGCAGCGTATTAGGCCAAGGGGCGAACACTGAAGCTTTCTTT.

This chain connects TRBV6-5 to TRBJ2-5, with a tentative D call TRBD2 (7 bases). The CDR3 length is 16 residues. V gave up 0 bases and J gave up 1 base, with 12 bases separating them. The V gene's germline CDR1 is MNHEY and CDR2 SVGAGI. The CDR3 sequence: CASSYSGGGLQETQYF. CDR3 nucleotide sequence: TGTGCCAGCAGTTACTCGGGAGGGGGGCTCCAAGAGACCCAGTACTTC.